The 22 T cell receptor beta chains listed next were all sequenced from one sample in a study of OX40 agonist ivuxolimab in advanced cancers. Method: immunoSEQ multiplex PCR; TCRdb's copy keeps in-frame clones and lacks some. Among 68,000 or so clones listed, 75% to 90% were seen once. The sample here was CD4+ or CD8+ T cells sorted from blood, taken in a trial of the OX40 agonist ivuxolimab. These receptors were obtained from an adult with an advanced solid tumor such as melanoma, head and neck, liver or kidney cancer.

The rearrangement links TRBV6-5 to TRBJ1-4, with TRBD1 as a possible D gene (5 bases). Germline CDR1 and CDR2: MNHEY and SVGAGI. Trimming took off 7 bases at V and 3 bases at J, with 6 bases between the two ends. The CDR3 is made up of 12 amino acids. The CDR3 nucleotides read TGTGCCAGCAACAGGCCTAATGAAAAACTGTTTTTT. It codes for CASNRPNEKLFF.

DNA of the CDR3: TGTGCCAGCAGCACCTGGGGGCTCGAGCAGTACTTC. Its protein is CASSTWGLEQYF. The rearrangement joins TRBV5-4 to TRBJ2-7, with D maybe TRBD1 (6 bases). CDR1 and CDR2 from the germline V gene are SGHNT and YYREEE (reference sequence). Trimming pared 4 bases from V and 6 bases from J, leaving 11 bases between. The CDR3 has 12 residues.

V gene TRBV2 combines with J gene TRBJ1-5; D is perhaps TRBD1 (6 bases). From germline, CDR1 is SNHLY and CDR2 FYNNEI. Deletions cut 4 bases from V and 10 bases from J, with 11 bases between. The CDR3 length is 12 residues. The DNA of the CDR3 is TGTGCCAGCAGTGTCAGGGGTCTCCCCCAGCATTTT. Translating it yields CASSVRGLPQHF.

V gene TRBV5-1 combines with J gene TRBJ1-2; D remains unclear. Trimming stripped 0 bases from V and 2 bases from J, with 8 bases between. The germline V gene has CDR1 SGHRS and CDR2 YFSETQ. The CDR3 extends over 14 amino acids. The CDR3 is CASSLGGENYGYTF. The CDR3 region has the DNA TGCGCCAGCAGCTTGGGAGGAGAAAACTATGGCTACACCTTC.

The table lists this clone with a count of one. The chain is built from TRBV11-2 and TRBJ2-5; D unclear. Germline V gene lookup returns CDR1 SGHAT and CDR2 FQNNGV. V lost 5 bases and J lost 9, with 16 bases in between. This CDR3 is built from 13 residues. CDR3 sequence (DNA): TGTGCCAGCAGCCCAGTCCCTCGTCGGGCCCAGTACTTC. It specifies CASSPVPRRAQYF.

This sequence joins TRBV5-4 and TRBJ1-3; 7 bases map to TRBD1. Germline V lookup: CDR1 SGHNT, CDR2 YYREEE (reference sequence). After removal of 6 bases from V and 0 bases from J, the junction contained 12 bases not matched to a gene. This CDR3 spans 17 amino acids. CDR3 residues: CASIRSPGGTSGNTIYF. The DNA of the CDR3 is TGTGCCAGCATCCGTTCCCCAGGGGGGACCTCTGGAAACACCATATATTTT. Full variable domain (outside the CDR3, taken from reference TRBV5-4 and TRBJ1-3): ETGVTQSPTHLIKTRGQQVTLRCSSQSGHNTVSWYQQALGQGPQFIFQYYREEENGRGNFPPRFSGLQFPNYSSELNVNALELDDSALYLCASIRSPGGTSGNTIYFGEGSWLTVV.

The chain joins TRBV11-3 to TRBJ1-4; no clear D gene. Germline values: CDR1 SGHNT, CDR2 YENEEA. The CDR3 runs to 16 residues. V lost 4 bases, J lost 0 bases, and 12 bases lay in between. The CDR3 DNA reads as TGTGCCAGCAGCTCCCGATCAGCAGCAACTAATGAAAAACTGTTTTTT. This translates into CASSSRSAATNEKLFF.

The rearrangement uses TRBV7-3 and TRBJ1-2; no clear D gene. This CDR3 has 14 amino acids. Germline V gene lookup returns CDR1 SGHTA and CDR2 FQGTGA. V gave up 2 bases and J gave up 4 bases, with 11 bases separating them. CDR3 nucleotide sequence: TGTGCCAGCAGCTTATTGGGGAACGTCTATGGCTACACCTTC. This codes for CASSLLGNVYGYTF.

The V and J genes are TRBV2 and TRBJ2-1; D is uncertain. The CDR3 spans 15 residues. The germline V and J ends were trimmed by 1 base and 8 bases, with 15 bases remaining between them. From germline, CDR1 is SNHLY and CDR2 FYNNEI. The CDR3 bases are TGTGCCAGCAGTGAAGAAGATGGGTTTGGCGATGAGCAGTTCTTC. It encodes CASSEEDGFGDEQFF.

The rearrangement uses TRBV2 and TRBJ2-1; 14 bases are a match to TRBD2. The CDR3 spans 15 residues. CDR1 is SNHLY and CDR2 is FYNNEI in the germline V gene. The ends lost 6 bases at V and 5 bases at J; junction bases unmatched: 3. The CDR3 region is CASRGLAGADNEQFF. The CDR3 DNA reads TGTGCCAGCAGGGGACTAGCGGGGGCAGACAATGAGCAGTTCTTC.

J is TRBJ2-3 and V is TRBV19; 13 positions agree with TRBD2. The CDR3 is 17 amino acids. V shed 6 bases, J shed 1 base, and the junction held 7 bases outside the gene matches. Germline assignment: CDR1 LNHDA and CDR2 SQIVND (reference sequence). In DNA form, the CDR3 reads TGTGCCAGTAGCACTAGCGGGGGGGCCTCAGGCACAGATACGCAGTATTTT. Its translation: CASSTSGGASGTDTQYF.

This chain uses TRBV6-5 with TRBJ1-5, with 9 nucleotides matching TRBD1. In germline, CDR1 is MNHEY, CDR2 SVGAGI. V lost 2 bases to trimming and J lost 7 bases; unmatched junction nucleotides: 6. CDR3 length: 15 residues. CDR3 region: CASSYRTGDKQPQHF. For the CDR3, the DNA is TGTGCCAGCAGTTACCGGACAGGGGATAAGCAGCCCCAGCATTTT.

V gene TRBV5-5 combines with J gene TRBJ1-5, with unresolved D. Germline CDR1 SGHKS, CDR2 YYEKEE (reference sequence). V lost 0 bases to trimming and J lost 5 bases, with 6 bases between them. This CDR3 is built from 13 residues. CDR3 loop: CASSLAGDQPQHF. The CDR3 DNA sequence: TGTGCCAGCAGCTTGGCCGGGGATCAGCCCCAGCATTTT.

This chain uses TRBV5-4 with TRBJ1-6; 7 bases align to TRBD1. CDR1 and CDR2 from the germline V gene are SGHNT and YYREEE (reference sequence). With V trimmed by 4 bases and J by 6 bases, 7 bases remained unmatched. CDR3 length: 15 amino acids. CDR3 sequence reads: CASSILTGINSPLHF. DNA for the CDR3: TGTGCCAGCAGCATATTGACAGGGATTAATTCACCCCTCCACTTT.

This chain joins TRBV7-9 and TRBJ1-1, with a weak D call TRBD1 (6 bases). V was clipped by 5 bases and J by 5 bases, with 18 bases between them. The V gene's germline CDR1 is SEHNR and CDR2 FQNEAQ (reference sequence). This CDR3 region has 15 residues. The CDR3 loop is CASSPQVLQGTEAFF. The CDR3 region has the DNA TGTGCCAGCAGCCCCCAAGTCCTACAGGGAACTGAAGCTTTCTTT.

The rearrangement uses TRBV7-2 and TRBJ2-5; D is possibly TRBD1 or TRBD2 (6 bases each). Trimming shortened V by 2 bases and J by 3 bases, and 13 bases separated the two germline ends. The germline gives CDR1 SGHTA, CDR2 FQGNSA. This CDR3 has 15 amino acids. The CDR3 here is CASSLQAGHEETQYF. CDR3 bases: TGTGCCAGCAGCTTACAGGCGGGACACGAAGAGACCCAGTACTTC. The variable domain in full, with the rest retrieved from reference TRBV7-2 and TRBJ2-5, is GAGVSQSPSNKVTEKGKDVELRCDPISGHTALYWYRQSLGQGLEFLIYFQGNSAPDKSGLPSDRFSAERTGGSVSTLTIQRTQQEDSAVYLCASSLQAGHEETQYFGPGTRLLVL.

This clone was recorded a few times. This chain's CDR3 is CASGSDRDYGYTF. As DNA, the CDR3 is TGTGCCAGCGGCTCTGACAGGGACTATGGCTACACCTTC. The chain has TRBV2 and TRBJ1-2; 7 bases match TRBD1. The CDR3 runs 13 residues. Trimming took 8 bases from V and 3 from J; bases not matched to a gene: 6. Germline V CDR1 and CDR2: SNHLY, FYNNEI.

V gene TRBV7-2 combines with J gene TRBJ2-7; unclear D gene. This CDR3 comprises 15 residues. V lost 1 base to trimming and J lost 0 bases, with 10 bases between them. CDR1 SGHTA and CDR2 FQGNSA come from the germline V gene. This CDR3 reads CASSLGADPSYEQYF. The CDR3 DNA sequence: TGTGCCAGCAGCTTAGGGGCAGACCCCTCCTACGAGCAGTACTTC.

This chain connects TRBV27 to TRBJ1-6; D remains ambiguous. V lost 0 bases and J lost 0, with 15 bases in between. The germline gives CDR1 MNHEY, CDR2 SMNVEV (reference sequence). The CDR3 is 19 amino acids. CDR3 loop: CASSLSDATPSSYNSPLHF. CDR3 DNA sequence: TGTGCCAGCAGTTTATCGGATGCGACGCCGAGCTCCTATAATTCACCCCTCCACTTT.

The chain is built from TRBV7-8 and TRBJ1-1; D possibly corresponds to TRBD1 (5 bases). In germline, CDR1 is SGHVS, CDR2 FQNEAQ. V lost 7 bases to trimming and J lost 8 bases, with 17 bases between them. CDR3 length: 13 amino acids. DNA for the CDR3: TGTGCCAGCAAGTCGTGGTCGGGGGAGGAAGCTTTCTTT. Translating it yields CASKSWSGEEAFF.

The chain uses TRBV5-1 and TRBJ2-3; 11 positions agree with TRBD2. V dropped 9 bases and J dropped 2; count of bases not matched to a gene: 5. Germline V gene sequence: CDR1 SGHRS, CDR2 YFSETQ. This CDR3 region has 14 residues. The CDR3 here is CATASGGNTDTQYF. Written as DNA, the CDR3 is TGCGCCACCGCTAGCGGGGGGAACACAGATACGCAGTATTTT. The complete variable domain, with remaining parts taken from reference TRBV5-1 and TRBJ2-3, reads KAGVTQTPRYLIKTRGQQVTLSCSPISGHRSVSWYQQTPGQGLQFLFEYFSETQRNKGNFPGRFSGRQFSNSRSEMNVSTLELGDSALYLCATASGGNTDTQYFGPGTRLTVL.

The chain recombines TRBV6-6 with TRBJ2-3; D gene unclear. The CDR3 spans 16 residues. Germline CDR1 MNHNY, CDR2 SVGAGI (reference sequence). V was shortened by 5 bases and J by 2 bases, with 17 bases between the two germline ends. The CDR3, as DNA: TGTGCCAGCAGTCGCAATATTGAGAAACCCACAGATACGCAGTATTTT. It codes for CASSRNIEKPTDTQYF.